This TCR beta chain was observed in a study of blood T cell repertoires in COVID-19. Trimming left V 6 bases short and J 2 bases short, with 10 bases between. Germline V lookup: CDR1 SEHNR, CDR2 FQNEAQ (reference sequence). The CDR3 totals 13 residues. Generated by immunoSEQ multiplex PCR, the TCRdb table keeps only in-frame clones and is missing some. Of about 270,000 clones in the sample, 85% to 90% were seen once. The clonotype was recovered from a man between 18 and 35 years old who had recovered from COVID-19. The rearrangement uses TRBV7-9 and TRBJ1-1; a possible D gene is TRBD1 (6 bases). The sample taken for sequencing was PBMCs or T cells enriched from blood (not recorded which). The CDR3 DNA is TGTGCCAGCAGAGTAGGGGGTAACACTGAAGCTTTCTTT. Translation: CASRVGGNTEAFF.